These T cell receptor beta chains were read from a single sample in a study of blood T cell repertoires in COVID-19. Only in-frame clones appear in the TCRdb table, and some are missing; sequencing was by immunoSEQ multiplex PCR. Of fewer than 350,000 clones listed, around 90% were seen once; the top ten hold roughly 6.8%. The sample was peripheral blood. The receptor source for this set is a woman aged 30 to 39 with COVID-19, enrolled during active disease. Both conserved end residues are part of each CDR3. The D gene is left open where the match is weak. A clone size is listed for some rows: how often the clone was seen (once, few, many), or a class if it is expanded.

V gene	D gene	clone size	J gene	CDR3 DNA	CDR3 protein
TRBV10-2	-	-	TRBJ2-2	TGCGCCAGCAGCATCGGGACTCCGTTCCCGACCGGGGAGCTGTTTTTT	CASSIGTPFPTGELFF
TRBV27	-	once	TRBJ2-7	TGTGCCAGCAGTGAGGGACTCCTCTCCTACGAGCAGTACTTC	CASSEGLLSYEQYF
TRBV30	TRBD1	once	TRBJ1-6	TGTGCCTGGAGTGAGGGACAGGGCCCTAATTCACCCCTCCACTTT	CAWSEGQGPNSPLHF
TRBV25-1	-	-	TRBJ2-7	TGTGCCAGCAGTAAACAGGGTTACGAGCAGTACTTC	CASSKQGYEQYF
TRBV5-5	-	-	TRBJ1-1	TGTGCCAGCACTCTGGGCCACGGGGGCACTGAAGCTTTCTTT	CASTLGHGGTEAFF
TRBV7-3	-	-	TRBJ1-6	TGTGCCAGCAGCTTACAAGGGAGGGGTGGTAATTCACCCCTCCACTTT	CASSLQGRGGNSPLHF
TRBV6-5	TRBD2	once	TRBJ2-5	TGTGCCACGGGGGGACCGGGACTAACACAAGAGACCCAGTACTTC	CATGGPGLTQETQYF
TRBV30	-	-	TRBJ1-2	TGTGCCTGGAGTGTCAGGCCAGGTGGCTACACCTTC	CAWSVRPGGYTF
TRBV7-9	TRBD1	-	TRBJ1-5	TGTGCCAGCAGCGGAACAGGGGGCGGGGGCAATCAGCCCCAGCATTTT	CASSGTGGGGNQPQHF
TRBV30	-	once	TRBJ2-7	TGTGCCTGGAGTGCCACCGTTAGGGGGGAGCAGTACTTC	CAWSATVRGEQYF
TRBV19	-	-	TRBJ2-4	TGTGCCAGCGAAGGGCCAATGGAGGACATTCAGTACTTC	CASEGPMEDIQYF
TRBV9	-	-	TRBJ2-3	TGTGCCAGCAGCCCCCGAGCCCGGCTAGATGGCACAGATACGCAGTATTTT	CASSPRARLDGTDTQYF
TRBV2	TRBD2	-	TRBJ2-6	TGTGCCAGCACTCCCTGGACTAGCGGGCGGAGCTCTGGGGCCAACGTCCTGACTTTC	CASTPWTSGRSSGANVLTF
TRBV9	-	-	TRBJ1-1	TGTGCCAGCAGCGCTAGGGGTGACATGAACACTGAAGCTTTCTTT	CASSARGDMNTEAFF
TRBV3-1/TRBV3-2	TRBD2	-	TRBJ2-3	TGTGCCAGCAGCCAAGTCCTTACGGGAGGGTACACAGATACGCAGTATTTT	CASSQVLTGGYTDTQYF
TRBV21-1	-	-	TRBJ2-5	TGTGCCAGCAGCAAAGTGTCCCGGGTAGCGGGGCAAGAGACCCAGTACTTC	CASSKVSRVAGQETQYF
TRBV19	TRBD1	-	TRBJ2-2	TGTGCCAGTACCCCGACAGGGGGGAACACCGGGGAGCTGTTTTTT	CASTPTGGNTGELFF
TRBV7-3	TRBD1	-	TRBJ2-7	TGTGCCAGCAGCGCATCAGGGGGACCCTCCTACGAGCAGTACTTC	CASSASGGPSYEQYF
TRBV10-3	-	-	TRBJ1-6	TGTGCCATCAGTGGAGTGGATTCACCCCTCCACTTT	CAISGVDSPLHF
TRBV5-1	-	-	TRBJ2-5	TGCGCCAGCAGGGTCGGGATTCAAGAGACCCAGTACTTC	CASRVGIQETQYF
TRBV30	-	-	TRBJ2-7	TGTGCCTGGAGGGGGGGACCCTCCGAGCAGTACTTC	CAWRGGPSEQYF
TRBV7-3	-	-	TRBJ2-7	TGTGCCAGCAGCTTAAGTCCCGGGAATTCCTACGAGCAGTACTTC	CASSLSPGNSYEQYF
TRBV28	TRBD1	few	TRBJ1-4	TGTGCCAGCAGTTACAGGGGCCGGAATGAAAAACTGTTTTTT	CASSYRGRNEKLFF
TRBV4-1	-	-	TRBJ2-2	TGCGCCAGCAGCTCGACCCTTTTTCGCGTTGGCGGGGACACCGGGGAGCTGTTTTTT	CASSSTLFRVGGDTGELFF
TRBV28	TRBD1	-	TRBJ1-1	TGTGCCAGCAGTTTACCCGGGACAGGTCGGCGCTACACTGAAGCTTTCTTT	CASSLPGTGRRYTEAFF
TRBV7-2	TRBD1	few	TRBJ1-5	TGTGCCAGCAGCCAAGGACAGGGGAGTCAGCCCCAGCATTTT	CASSQGQGSQPQHF
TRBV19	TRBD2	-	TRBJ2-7	TGTGCCAGTAGCCCTAGGGGGGCTAGCGGGAGTTCCTACGAGCAGTACTTC	CASSPRGASGSSYEQYF
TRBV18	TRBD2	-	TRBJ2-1	TGTGCCAGCTCACCCACCTCGCCTAGCGGGAGGGGCAATGAGCAGTTCTTC	CASSPTSPSGRGNEQFF
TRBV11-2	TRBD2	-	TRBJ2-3	TGTGCCAGCAGCTCCCCCCCTAGCGGGAGAGGGATTACAGATACGCAGTATTTT	CASSSPPSGRGITDTQYF
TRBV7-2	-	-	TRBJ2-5	TGTGCCAGCAGCTTAGACTTTTCCCAAGAGACCCAGTACTTC	CASSLDFSQETQYF
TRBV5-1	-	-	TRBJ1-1	TGCGCCAGCAGCCCCACCGGGAACACTGAAGCTTTCTTT	CASSPTGNTEAFF
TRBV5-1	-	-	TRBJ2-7	TGCGCCAGCAGCCTCAGGACAACCTACGAGCAGTACTTC	CASSLRTTYEQYF
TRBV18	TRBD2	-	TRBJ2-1	TGTGCCAGCTCACCCGCGACTAGCGGGAGTGATGAGCAGTTCTTC	CASSPATSGSDEQFF
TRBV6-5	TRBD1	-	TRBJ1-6	TGTGCCAGCAGTTTCCGACAGGGGGCTCGGTCACCCCTCCACTTT	CASSFRQGARSPLHF
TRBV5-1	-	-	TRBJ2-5	TGCGCCAGCAGCTGGGCGGAGACCCAGTACTTC	CASSWAETQYF
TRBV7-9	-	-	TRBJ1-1	TGTGCCAGCAGCTCAGAAGCGCTCACTGAAGCTTTCTTT	CASSSEALTEAFF